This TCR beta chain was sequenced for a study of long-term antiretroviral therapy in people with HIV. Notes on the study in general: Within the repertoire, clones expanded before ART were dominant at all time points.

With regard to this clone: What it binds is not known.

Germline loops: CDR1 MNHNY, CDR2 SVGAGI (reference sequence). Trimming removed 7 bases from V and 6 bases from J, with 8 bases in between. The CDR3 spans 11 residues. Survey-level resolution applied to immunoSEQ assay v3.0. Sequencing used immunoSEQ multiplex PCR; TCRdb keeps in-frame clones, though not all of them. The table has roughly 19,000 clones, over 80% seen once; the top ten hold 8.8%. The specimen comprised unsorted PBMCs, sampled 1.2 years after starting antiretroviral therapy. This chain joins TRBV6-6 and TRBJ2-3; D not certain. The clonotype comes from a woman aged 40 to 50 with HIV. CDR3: CASNGGDTQYF. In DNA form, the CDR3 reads TGTGCCAGCAATGGTGGCGATACGCAGTATTTT.